The 19 T cell receptor beta chains below all came from one sample that was sequenced in a study of cytomegalovirus exposure and HLA in healthy donors. 60 Vbeta and 13 Jbeta primers were used in PCR. Sequencing was performed with immunoSEQ multiplex PCR; in TCRdb, only in-frame clones are kept and a portion is missing. The sample has approximately 120,000 clones; 65% to 80% are singletons. The specimen was PBMCs. These receptors all come from a female donor in good health and CMV-seronegative.

The chain uses TRBV10-1 and TRBJ2-7, with D unresolved. Germline loops: CDR1 WNHNN, CDR2 SYGVQD (reference sequence). The V end lost 0 bases, the J end lost 3 bases, and 12 bases lay between the germline ends. The CDR3 is made up of 15 amino acids. The CDR3 sequence: CASSESGSIVYEQYF. The CDR3 region has the DNA TGCGCCAGCAGTGAGTCCGGGTCGATTGTCTACGAGCAGTACTTC.

The J gene is TRBJ2-7, the V gene TRBV28; possibly TRBD1 for D (7 bases). In germline, CDR1 is MDHEN, CDR2 SYDVKM. This CDR3 contains 19 residues. Trimming took 6 bases from V and 3 from J, leaving 30 bases between them. CDR3 sequence: CASRSDYRGSFRRVYEQYF. The CDR3 DNA sequence: TGTGCCAGCAGATCCGATTACAGGGGATCATTTCGGAGGGTCTACGAGCAGTACTTC.

The chain joins TRBV4-1 to TRBJ1-6, with unresolved D. The CDR3 totals 15 residues. Per the germline V gene, CDR1 is MGHRA and CDR2 is YSYEKL. With 4 bases removed from V and 9 bases from J, the gap between germline ends came to 16 bases. The CDR3 DNA follows: TGCGCCAGCAGCCCCTTCGGACTCCCGCGTTCACCCCTCCACTTT. It encodes CASSPFGLPRSPLHF.

In this sample, this clone turned up once. J is TRBJ2-1 and V is TRBV11-2; 11 nucleotides line up with TRBD2. Looked up from germline, CDR1 is SGHAT and CDR2 is FQNNGV. The CDR3 runs 16 residues. With V trimmed by 1 base and J by 10 bases, 9 bases remained unmatched. CDR3 protein: CASSLGLAGGAAEQFF. CDR3 in DNA: TGTGCCAGCAGCTTAGGGCTAGCGGGGGGCGCAGCGGAGCAGTTCTTC.

The chain carries TRBV7-2 and TRBJ2-7, with D unresolved. Trimming shortened V by 1 base and J by 3 bases, and 10 bases separated the two germline ends. The CDR3 length is 14 residues. Germline V gene sequence: CDR1 SGHTA, CDR2 FQGNSA. As DNA, the CDR3 is TGTGCCAGCAGCTTAGAACTCGCGGACTACGAGCAGTACTTC. Encoded protein: CASSLELADYEQYF.

This chain joins TRBV10-2 and TRBJ1-3, with a tentative D call TRBD1 (5 bases). V was shortened by 5 bases and J by 3 bases, with 8 bases between the two germline ends. The germline gives CDR1 WSHSY, CDR2 SAAADI. This CDR3 has 13 amino acids. Here the CDR3 reads CASSTGLGNTIYF. For the CDR3, the DNA is TGCGCCAGCAGTACAGGTCTTGGAAACACCATATATTTT.

The chain employs TRBV2 and TRBJ2-1; D not certain. Germline values: CDR1 SNHLY, CDR2 FYNNEI. The germline V and J ends were trimmed by 2 bases and 7 bases, with 9 bases remaining between them. This CDR3 spans 13 amino acids. The CDR3 DNA reads TGTGCCAGCAGTGAACCCCCTTTTAATGAGCAGTTCTTC. Translated: CASSEPPFNEQFF.

The chain links TRBV6-5 to TRBJ1-1, with a weak D call TRBD1 (6 bases). Trimming stripped 5 bases from V and 7 bases from J, with 14 bases between. Germline V gives CDR1 MNHEY, CDR2 SVGAGI. CDR3 length: 13 residues. CDR3 in amino acids: CASSEGGPSEAFF. The CDR3 region has the DNA TGTGCCAGCAGTGAAGGGGGACCTAGTGAAGCTTTCTTT.

The chain carries TRBV7-6 and TRBJ2-2, with 9 bases identical to TRBD2. Germline loops: CDR1 SGHVS, CDR2 FNYEAQ. V lost 4 bases, J lost 0 bases, and 15 bases stayed unmatched. The CDR3 contains 20 residues. CDR3 sequence: CASSWGLAALYPTNTGELFF. DNA of the CDR3: TGTGCCAGCAGCTGGGGACTAGCAGCACTCTACCCAACGAACACCGGGGAGCTGTTTTTT.

The rearrangement links TRBV7-9 to TRBJ2-7, with 8 bases fitting TRBD2. The CDR3 has 17 residues. Unmatched junction bases numbered 18, after V lost 5 bases and J lost 6 bases. CDR1 and CDR2 from the germline V gene are SEHNR and FQNEAQ (reference sequence). The CDR3: CASSPGGYGGAGGEQYF. The CDR3 DNA reads as TGTGCCAGCAGCCCGGGAGGGTACGGGGGGGCCGGAGGCGAGCAGTACTTC. Variable domain in full (rest from reference TRBV7-9 and TRBJ2-7): DTGVSQNPRHKITKRGQNVTFRCDPISEHNRLYWYRQTLGQGPEFLTYFQNEAQLEKSRLLSDRFSAERPKGSFSTLEIQRTEQGDSAMYLCASSPGGYGGAGGEQYFGPGTRLTVT.

The chain recombines TRBV19 with TRBJ2-7, with 9 bases that match TRBD1. The length of the CDR3 is 13 residues. V lost 6 bases to trimming and J lost 5 bases; unmatched junction nucleotides: 5. Germline V gene data show CDR1 as LNHDA and CDR2 as SQIVND (reference sequence). In DNA form, the CDR3 reads TGTGCCAGTAGGGGACAGGGTTTCCACGAGCAGTACTTC. Its protein is CASRGQGFHEQYF.

This clone was counted a few times. The CDR3, as DNA: TGCGCCAGCAGCTCACTAGCGGACGGGGAGCTGTTTTTT. Its protein product is CASSSLADGELFF. This chain links TRBV5-1 with TRBJ2-2; TRBD2 matches 8 bases. Germline lookup yields CDR1 SGHRS and CDR2 YFSETQ. J lost 7 bases, V lost 3 bases, and 2 bases had no gene match. The CDR3 covers 13 residues.

The CDR3 bases are TGCGCCAGCGCCACGGGACACTTGAACACTGAAGCTTTCTTT. Translating it yields CASATGHLNTEAFF. V and J are TRBV10-1 and TRBJ1-1, with TRBD1 as a possible D gene (6 bases). The ends were cut back, 8 bases at V and 0 bases at J, with 13 bases in the middle. Looked up from germline, CDR1 is WNHNN and CDR2 is SYGVQD (reference sequence). The CDR3 loop spans 14 amino acids.

V and J are TRBV5-6 and TRBJ1-2, with D uncertain. V was clipped by 4 bases and J by 7 bases, with 17 bases between them. Germline-derived CDR1 and CDR2 are SGHDT and YYEEEE. The CDR3 runs 14 residues. CDR3 nucleotides: TGTGCCAGCAGCCGGAGTCGAGGCAGCGGTGGCTACACCTTC. It is translated as CASSRSRGSGGYTF.

This clone came up a few times. This chain connects TRBV6-5 to TRBJ1-1; D gene unclear. The V and J ends lost 6 bases and 0 bases respectively, with 11 bases between them. The germline V gene has CDR1 MNHEY and CDR2 SVGAGI. CDR3 length equals 14 residues. The DNA for the CDR3 is TGTGCCAGCAGCCCCGGGAGGGTGAACACTGAAGCTTTCTTT. It is translated as CASSPGRVNTEAFF.

The rearrangement uses TRBV6-1 and TRBJ1-1; TRBD1 matches at 7 bases. Germline V lookup: CDR1 MNHNS, CDR2 SASEGT. V was pared by 5 bases and J by 0 bases, with 3 bases of the junction left unmatched. CDR3 length equals 14 residues. CDR3 protein: CASSWGQLNTEAFF. The DNA of the CDR3 is TGTGCCAGCAGTTGGGGACAGTTGAACACTGAAGCTTTCTTT.

The chain joins TRBV5-4 to TRBJ2-7; 8 nucleotides line up with TRBD1. There are 15 residues in the CDR3. Germline-derived CDR1 and CDR2 are SGHNT and YYREEE (reference sequence). V was clipped by 0 bases and J by 5 bases; unmatched bases: 7. This CDR3 is CASSLGWQGADEQYF. The CDR3, as DNA: TGTGCCAGCAGCTTGGGATGGCAGGGGGCGGACGAGCAGTACTTC.

The chain joins TRBV2 to TRBJ2-7; tentative D call: TRBD1 (6 bases). From germline, CDR1 is SNHLY and CDR2 FYNNEI. The CDR3 extends over 13 amino acids. Trimming took 9 bases from V and 3 from J, leaving 15 bases between them. The CDR3 DNA follows: TGTGCCAGAGGACAGTTGCCGAACTACGAGCAGTACTTC. This translates into CARGQLPNYEQYF.

The J gene is TRBJ1-4, the V gene TRBV7-9; D remains unclear. CDR3 length: 15 amino acids. The V end lost 2 bases, the J end lost 5 bases, and 12 bases lay between the germline ends. Germline V CDR1 and CDR2: SEHNR, FQNEAQ (reference sequence). Written as DNA, the CDR3 is TGTGCCAGCAGCTTAATCTCTACCCCGAATGAAAAACTGTTTTTT. Amino acids: CASSLISTPNEKLFF.